This T cell receptor beta chain came from a study of Ad26.COV2.S vaccination and SARS-CoV-2 variants. Produced via immunoSEQ multiplex PCR; TCRdb's table is partial and in-frame only. In the table there are 350,000 to 450,000 clones, about 92% of which are singletons. Comments on this clone: Its antigen is still unknown.

Study-level results: Those who received vaccine or placebo ended up with similar non-spike TCR breadth. Spike-specific responses of CD8+ and CD4+ T cells were reported to display substantial breadth after vaccination. Compared with placebo recipients, vaccine recipients had higher spike-specific TCR breadth.

The sequence was obtained from a human donor who had recovered from COVID-19. The source material was peripheral blood, sampled after recovery from COVID-19.

The CDR3 DNA sequence: TGTGCCAGCAGCGTAGATACAGGGGGCCGCTATGGCTACACCTTC. Translation: CASSVDTGGRYGYTF. V usage is TRBV9 and J usage is TRBJ1-2, with 9 bases fitting TRBD1. After removal of 0 bases from V and 4 bases from J, the junction contained 4 bases not matched to a gene. CDR3 length: 15 residues. The germline V gene encodes CDR1 SGDLS and CDR2 YYNGEE.